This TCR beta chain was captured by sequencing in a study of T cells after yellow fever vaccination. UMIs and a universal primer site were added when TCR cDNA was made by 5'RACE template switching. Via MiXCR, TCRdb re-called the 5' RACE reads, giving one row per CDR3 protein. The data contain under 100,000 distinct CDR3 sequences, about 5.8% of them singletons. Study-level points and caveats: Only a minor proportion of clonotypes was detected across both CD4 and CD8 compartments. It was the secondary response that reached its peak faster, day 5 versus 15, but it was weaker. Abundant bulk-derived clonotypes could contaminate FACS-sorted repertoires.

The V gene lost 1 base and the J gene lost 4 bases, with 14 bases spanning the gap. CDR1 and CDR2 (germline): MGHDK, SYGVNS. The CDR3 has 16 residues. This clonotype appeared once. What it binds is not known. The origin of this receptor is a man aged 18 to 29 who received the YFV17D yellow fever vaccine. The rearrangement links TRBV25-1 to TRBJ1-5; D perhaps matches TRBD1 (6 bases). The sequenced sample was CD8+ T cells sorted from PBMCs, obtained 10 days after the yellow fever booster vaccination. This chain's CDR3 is CASSESTGRGNQPQHF. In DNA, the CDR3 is TGTGCCAGCAGTGAATCCACAGGGAGGGGGAATCAGCCCCAGCATTTT.